This T cell receptor (beta chain) was obtained from a study of regulatory T cells in long-lasting Graves disease. Stated time point: persistent/refractory GD, antithyroid drugs over 5 years with positive TRAb. The TCR library was made from RNA extracted from PBMCs. This clonotype was seen many times. Libraries of TCR beta came from iRepertoire HTBI primers plus Arm-PCR of CDR3 regions. TCRdb ran MiXCR on the multiplex PCR reads and lists one entry per CDR3 protein. The sample holds around 430,000 distinct CDR3 sequences; roughly 22% are singletons and the top ten take 10% to 15%. The sample consisted of peripheral blood mononuclear cells (PBMCs), taken when the disease was refractory, from a patient treated with antithyroid drugs. The sequence was collected from a female donor with Graves disease.

Here the CDR3 reads CASKGSGGSSYEQYF. CDR3 DNA: TGTGCCAGCAAGGGTAGCGGGGGTAGCTCCTACGAGCAGTACTTC. The chain is built from TRBV28 and TRBJ2-7; TRBD2 aligns across 9 bases. The germline V gene has CDR1 MDHEN and CDR2 SYDVKM. The ends lost 7 bases at V and 0 bases at J; junction bases unmatched: 7. The CDR3 sequence is 15 residues long. Full variable domain (missing parts from reference TRBV28 and TRBJ2-7): DVKVTQSSRYLVKRTGEKVFLECVQDMDHENMFWYRQDPGLGLRLIYFSYDVKMKEKGDIPEGYSVSREKKERFSLILESASTNQTSMYLCASKGSGGSSYEQYFGPGTRLTVT.